Sequencing of this TCR beta chain was carried out in a study of T-cell memory formation after mild COVID-19. J was trimmed by 1 base and V by 2 bases; bases with no gene match: 3. The CDR3 runs to 16 residues. Germline V CDR1 and CDR2: SGHTA, FQGTGA. TCRdb re-called the 5' RACE reads through MiXCR, storing one row per CDR3 protein. The table shows over 350,000 distinct CDR3 sequences, with around a sixth occurring only once. This clonotype has just a few counts. Sequencing was performed on PBMCs or a T cell subset sorted from them (not recorded which). The rearrangement links TRBV7-3 to TRBJ2-2, with 8 bases that match TRBD1. The clonotype was recovered from a man aged 18-30 years who had mild COVID-19 (a few samples of this study predate the infection). Cell type and time point are not known. The CDR3 DNA reads TGTGCCAGCAGCTTAGGCGGGACAGGGAACACCGGGGAGCTGTTTTTT. It yields the protein CASSLGGTGNTGELFF. The full variable domain, completed using reference TRBV7-3 and TRBJ2-2, is GAGVSQTPSNKVTEKGKYVELRCDPISGHTALYWYRQSLGQGPEFLIYFQGTGAADDSGLPNDRFFAVRPEGSVSTLKIQRTERGDSAVYLCASSLGGTGNTGELFFGEGSRLTVL.